The clone carrying this TCR beta chain was picked up one time. The data belong to a study of control samples from healthy donors and cancer patients. The germline CDR1 and CDR2 sequences are GTSNPN and SVGIG (reference sequence). V lost 2 bases and J 1 base, leaving 16 bases between the germline ends. This CDR3 region has 16 residues. Measured with immunoSEQ multiplex PCR; TCRdb has only the in-frame clones, and not every one. Here the sample spans over 100,000 clones, 80% to 95% being singletons. The receptor comes from a man younger than 35 in good health. Sequenced: blood. The V gene is TRBV30, the J gene TRBJ2-3; no reliable D call. CDR3 protein: CAWSIPPGGRTDTQYF. CDR3 DNA sequence: TGTGCCTGGAGTATCCCCCCAGGCGGTCGCACAGATACGCAGTATTTT.